This TCR beta chain was profiled in a study of cytomegalovirus exposure and HLA in healthy donors. The study, taken as a whole, reports: Analysis was carried out at a later point, and it linked a missense DCLRE1C variant to TCR beta V- and J-gene trimming. The listing of 150 or so TCR beta chains classed them as cytomegalovirus-associated. Links to common viral pathogens appeared, in a later analysis, for several of the most significant clusters.

The primer mix had 60 Vbeta and 13 Jbeta primers. Assay: immunoSEQ multiplex PCR; the TCRdb copy retains only in-frame clones and omits some. The sample has approximately 150,000 clones, about 80% seen once. This clone was found once. The antigen is not known. Germline CDR1 MNHEY, CDR2 SMNVEV (reference sequence). J gave up 3 bases and V 5 bases, and 3 bases lay outside the gene matches. The CDR3 spans 13 residues. The donors comprised healthy bone marrow donors. The TCR was taken from a young man in good health and CMV-seronegative. Sequencing input: PBMCs. The genes are TRBV27 and TRBJ2-7; 8 nucleotides agree with TRBD1. The CDR3 DNA reads as TGTGCCAGCAGTAGGGACAGGAACTACGAGCAGTACTTC. Its translation is CASSRDRNYEQYF.